This is a list of T cell receptor beta chains from one sample in a study of shared clonotypes between healthy human individuals. Some clones are missing from TCRdb's copy, which holds only in-frame ones; the method was immunoSEQ multiplex PCR. Of around 2.1 million clones listed, about 93% were seen once; the top ten hold about 1.5%. Sequencing was done on a sample of naive CD8+ T cells from PBMCs. Receptor source: a man aged 18 to 29 in good health. Some clones in this sample may be carry-over from other donors' samples. Both conserved end residues are part of each CDR3. Fields, in order: D gene, V gene, J gene, clone size, CDR3 protein, CDR3 DNA. D genes are given only for firm matches. The size of a clone is reported for some rows only, either as once, few or many, or as a class for expanded clones.

TRBD1	TRBV4-1	TRBJ2-2	NA	CASSQDPGTGATGELFF	TGCGCCAGCAGCCAAGACCCAGGGACAGGGGCAACCGGGGAGCTGTTTTTT
NA	TRBV7-9	TRBJ1-2	NA	CASSLGAGSNYGYTF	TGTGCCAGCAGCTTGGGGGCCGGATCTAACTATGGCTACACCTTC
TRBD1	TRBV2	TRBJ1-1	NA	CASREERPRGRITWNTEAFF	TGTGCCAGCAGGGAAGAGAGACCCAGGGGGCGTATAACTTGGAACACTGAAGCTTTCTTT
NA	TRBV7-8	TRBJ1-2	NA	CASSLEQGGGYTF	TGTGCCAGCAGCTTAGAACAGGGTGGTGGCTACACCTTC
NA	TRBV15	TRBJ1-1	NA	CATSRAWGDTEAFF	TGTGCCACCAGCAGAGCATGGGGTGACACTGAAGCTTTCTTT
NA	TRBV6-4	TRBJ2-1	NA	CASSDWGRSTSYNEQFF	TGTGCCAGCAGTGACTGGGGACGTTCAACCTCCTACAATGAGCAGTTCTTC
NA	TRBV11-2	TRBJ2-1	NA	CASSFTGVSYNEQFF	TGTGCCAGCAGCTTCACGGGAGTCTCCTACAATGAGCAGTTCTTC
TRBD2	TRBV27	TRBJ2-7	NA	CASTPAGGLAYEQYF	TGTGCCAGCACCCCAGCGGGAGGGCTTGCCTACGAGCAGTACTTC
NA	TRBV6-6	TRBJ1-5	NA	CASSPLQSNQPQHF	TGTGCCAGCAGTCCACTTCAAAGCAATCAGCCCCAGCATTTT
NA	TRBV9	TRBJ2-7	NA	CASSHRGTAVYEQYF	TGTGCCAGCAGCCATCGGGGGACAGCCGTCTACGAGCAGTACTTC
TRBD1	TRBV28	TRBJ2-7	once	CASSPRDRVYEQYF	TGTGCCAGCAGTCCCCGGGACAGGGTCTACGAGCAGTACTTC
NA	TRBV27	TRBJ1-2	NA	CASSLGVTRMYGYTF	TGTGCCAGCAGTTTAGGAGTAACCCGTATGTATGGCTACACCTTC
NA	TRBV6-1	TRBJ2-5	NA	CASSLNHGPQETQYF	TGTGCCAGCAGCCTTAATCACGGTCCCCAAGAGACCCAGTACTTC
NA	TRBV4-2	TRBJ1-1	NA	CASSQDFRPLSSDTEAFF	TGTGCCAGCAGCCAAGATTTCCGACCGCTCTCATCGGACACTGAAGCTTTCTTT
TRBD2	TRBV28	TRBJ2-7	NA	CASRAGLAGLSHYEQYF	TGTGCCAGCAGGGCGGGACTAGCGGGATTATCCCACTACGAGCAGTACTTC
NA	TRBV10-2	TRBJ2-2	NA	CASLTAPVGELFF	TGCGCCAGCTTGACTGCCCCCGTCGGGGAGCTGTTTTTT
NA	TRBV18	TRBJ2-1	NA	CASSPLSPSVMTDNEQFF	TGTGCCAGCTCACCGCTTTCCCCTAGCGTGATGACTGACAATGAGCAGTTCTTC
NA	TRBV19	TRBJ2-7	NA	CASSIRGGEQYF	TGTGCCAGTAGTATCAGGGGAGGCGAGCAGTACTTC
NA	TRBV7-9	TRBJ1-2	NA	CASSLVLPYGYTF	TGTGCCAGCAGCTTAGTTCTCCCATATGGCTACACCTTC
TRBD1	TRBV5-1	TRBJ2-7	NA	CASSGTGDYEQYF	TGCGCCAGCAGCGGAACAGGGGACTACGAGCAGTACTTC
TRBD2	TRBV27	TRBJ2-1	NA	CASSFPATSGRVNEQFF	TGTGCCAGCAGTTTCCCCGCGACTAGCGGGAGAGTAAATGAGCAGTTCTTC
NA	TRBV25-1	TRBJ1-1	few	CASSSGIMNTEAFF	TGTGCCAGCAGTTCAGGGATTATGAACACTGAAGCTTTCTTT
TRBD2	TRBV28	TRBJ2-7	once	CASSPITGGEQYF	TGTGCCAGCAGTCCTATAACGGGGGGCGAGCAGTACTTC
NA	TRBV25-1	TRBJ2-1	NA	CASSDSPRGRSNEQFF	TGTGCCAGCAGTGACTCTCCCCGGGGTCGTAGCAATGAGCAGTTCTTC
NA	TRBV7-9	TRBJ2-7	NA	CASSLGVTYEQYF	TGTGCCAGCAGCTTAGGAGTAACCTACGAGCAGTACTTC
TRBD1	TRBV7-9	TRBJ1-1	NA	CASSPDRGYTEAFF	TGTGCCAGCAGCCCGGACAGGGGATACACTGAAGCTTTCTTT
NA	TRBV5-3	TRBJ2-3	once	CARSWTYDRLYTDTQYF	TGTGCCAGAAGCTGGACCTACGACAGGCTTTACACAGATACGCAGTATTTT
NA	TRBV6-4	TRBJ2-1	NA	CASSMFPANEQFF	TGTGCCAGCAGCATGTTTCCTGCCAATGAGCAGTTCTTC
TRBD1	TRBV27	TRBJ1-2	few	CASSPGGMYGYTF	TGTGCCAGCAGCCCAGGGGGCATGTATGGCTACACCTTC
NA	TRBV5-4	TRBJ1-2	NA	CASSLGPGTSRGYTF	TGTGCCAGCAGCTTGGGCCCAGGGACCTCGCGGGGCTACACCTTC
NA	TRBV11-2	TRBJ2-7	NA	CASSLGGRYEQYF	TGTGCCAGCAGCTTAGGCGGTAGATACGAGCAGTACTTC
NA	TRBV19	TRBJ1-1	NA	CASSRPVMNTEAFF	TGTGCCAGTAGTAGGCCGGTCATGAACACTGAAGCTTTCTTT
NA	TRBV28	TRBJ1-5	NA	CASNSVDNQPQHF	TGTGCCAGCAATTCAGTCGACAATCAGCCCCAGCATTTT
NA	TRBV28	TRBJ2-7	NA	CASNSKYEQYF	TGTGCCAGCAACAGTAAGTACGAGCAGTACTTC
NA	TRBV29-1	TRBJ2-7	NA	CSALMTTYEQYF	TGCAGCGCCCTCATGACGACCTACGAGCAGTACTTC
NA	TRBV28	TRBJ1-5	NA	CASSPRSGWPQHF	TGTGCCAGCAGTCCCCGATCGGGTTGGCCCCAGCATTTT
NA	TRBV7-7	TRBJ2-7	NA	CASSPSHNEYEQYF	TGTGCCAGCAGCCCCAGTCACAACGAATACGAGCAGTACTTC
TRBD1	TRBV28	TRBJ2-7	NA	CASSLDRDYEQYF	TGTGCCAGCAGTTTAGACAGGGACTACGAGCAGTACTTC
NA	TRBV4-1	TRBJ1-6	NA	CASSPAVTDYNSPLHF	TGCGCCAGCAGCCCCGCGGTGACGGACTATAATTCACCCCTCCACTTT
TRBD1	TRBV28	TRBJ1-3	NA	CASSMGQSSGNTIYF	TGTGCCAGCAGTATGGGACAGAGCTCTGGAAACACCATATATTTT
NA	TRBV6-1	TRBJ2-4	NA	CASSESRLDYIQYF	TGTGCCAGCAGTGAAAGTAGGCTGGATTACATTCAGTACTTC
TRBD2	TRBV11-2	TRBJ2-7	NA	CASSDFTSGRSYEQYF	TGTGCCAGCAGCGACTTTACTAGCGGCCGCTCCTACGAGCAGTACTTC
TRBD1	TRBV19	TRBJ2-5	NA	CASTVGSGGIGETQYF	TGTGCCAGTACCGTAGGGTCAGGGGGCATAGGAGAGACCCAGTACTTC
TRBD1	TRBV5-6	TRBJ1-2	NA	CASSILRDREAYGYTF	TGTGCCAGCAGCATCCTCCGGGACAGGGAGGCCTATGGCTACACCTTC
TRBD1	TRBV7-9	TRBJ2-5	few	CASSPGTEETQYF	TGTGCCAGCAGCCCCGGGACAGAAGAGACCCAGTACTTC
NA	TRBV4-2	TRBJ2-3	NA	CASSQDLGLEEGNTQYF	TGTGCCAGCAGCCAAGATCTTGGTCTCGAAGAGGGGAATACGCAGTATTTT
NA	TRBV4-1	TRBJ2-7	NA	CASSPTAFRQSSYEQYF	TGCGCCAGCAGCCCTACTGCCTTTAGACAGAGCTCCTACGAGCAGTACTTC
NA	TRBV5-6	TRBJ2-1	NA	CASSLVASELREQFF	TGTGCCAGCAGCTTGGTGGCGTCGGAGCTTCGAGAGCAGTTCTTC
NA	TRBV4-1	TRBJ1-5	NA	CASSQDRSSQPQHF	TGCGCCAGCAGCCAAGACAGGAGTTCCCAGCCCCAGCATTTT
NA	TRBV14	TRBJ2-7	NA	CASSRKPSTYEQYF	TGTGCCAGCAGCCGAAAGCCTTCCACCTACGAGCAGTACTTC
NA	TRBV28	TRBJ2-7	NA	CASSFAREVVEQYF	TGTGCCAGCAGTTTTGCCAGGGAGGTGGTCGAGCAGTACTTC
NA	TRBV2	TRBJ2-7	NA	CASSGRDTSSYEQYF	TGTGCCAGCAGTGGGCGGGACACCAGCTCCTACGAGCAGTACTTC
NA	TRBV30	TRBJ2-1	once	CASMLRGSNEQFF	TGTGCCTCGATGTTGCGGGGCTCCAATGAGCAGTTCTTC
NA	TRBV13	TRBJ2-2	few	CASSLGRRAGELFF	TGTGCCAGCAGCTTAGGCCGGAGGGCCGGGGAGCTGTTTTTT
NA	TRBV11-2	TRBJ1-1	NA	CASSLVTSGEAFF	TGTGCCAGCAGCTTAGTTACCTCAGGGGAAGCTTTCTTT
TRBD2	TRBV7-3	TRBJ2-7	NA	CASSVSSGRAYEQYF	TGTGCCAGCAGCGTTTCTAGCGGGAGGGCCTACGAGCAGTACTTC
NA	TRBV27	TRBJ1-5	NA	CASSFGASNQPQHF	TGTGCCAGCAGTTTTGGCGCGAGCAATCAGCCCCAGCATTTT
NA	TRBV4-3	TRBJ2-2	NA	CASSQEERYTGELFF	TGCGCCAGCAGCCAAGAGGAGAGATACACCGGGGAGCTGTTTTTT
TRBD2	TRBV11-2	TRBJ2-7	NA	CASSGLAGGYEQYF	TGTGCCAGCAGTGGGCTAGCGGGAGGATACGAGCAGTACTTC
TRBD2	TRBV9	TRBJ2-1	NA	CASSVDRLAAYNEQFF	TGTGCCAGCAGCGTAGACCGACTAGCGGCATACAATGAGCAGTTCTTC